Detailed here is one TCR beta chain. The antigen is not known. Separate from the approximately 670-subject first cohort, the 120-subject validation cohort was the one that the donors belonged to. These data come from a study of cytomegalovirus exposure and HLA in healthy donors. Produced via immunoSEQ multiplex PCR; TCRdb's table is partial and in-frame only. The table records about 150,000 clones, over 80% of them present only once. Study observations and caveats: Among TCR beta chains, those listed as cytomegalovirus-associated numbered approximately 150.

The clonotype was recovered from a woman aged 30 to 39 in good health and CMV-seropositive. The sequenced sample consisted of PBMCs.

The CDR3 spells CASSLPSAGTDTYEQYF. The CDR3 DNA reads TGTGCCAGCAGCTTACCCTCTGCCGGGACAGATACCTACGAGCAGTACTTC. The rearrangement joins TRBV7-9 to TRBJ2-7; the match to TRBD1 covers 7 bases. The CDR3 consists of 17 residues. Germline CDR1 reads SEHNR; CDR2 reads FQNEAQ (reference sequence). The V and J ends lost 2 bases and 2 bases, in that order; junction bases with no gene match: 12.